The 10 T cell receptor beta chains below all came from one sample that was sequenced in a study of cytomegalovirus exposure and HLA in healthy donors. PCR involved 60 Vbeta and 13 Jbeta primers. TCRdb's copy holds only in-frame clones and misses some; the assay was immunoSEQ multiplex PCR. The profile shows roughly 100,000 clones, under 80% of them singletons. The sequenced sample consisted of PBMCs. These receptors all stem from a woman aged 40 to 50 in good health and CMV-seropositive.

This chain links TRBV14 with TRBJ1-4; TRBD1 matches at 8 bases. This CDR3 has 17 residues. CDR1 is SGHDN and CDR2 is FVKESK in the germline V gene. Losses at the gene ends were 5 bases for V and 7 bases for J; bases not matched to a gene: 15. CDR3: CASSTKSGRTGTEKLFF. Written as DNA, the CDR3 is TGTGCCAGCAGCACCAAGTCTGGCCGGACAGGGACTGAAAAACTGTTTTTT.

The V gene is TRBV7-2, the J gene TRBJ2-5; D is possibly TRBD1 (5 bases). Germline V CDR1 and CDR2: SGHTA, FQGNSA. V was clipped by 1 base and J by 4 bases, with 10 bases between them. The CDR3 has 14 amino acids. The chain's CDR3 is CASSLGGDRETQYF. The CDR3 DNA sequence: TGTGCCAGCAGCTTAGGAGGAGACAGAGAGACCCAGTACTTC.

Only one count was recorded for this clone. The chain couples TRBV28 to TRBJ2-5; D perhaps matches TRBD1 (5 bases). Trimming left V 3 bases short and J 11 bases short, with 10 bases between. Germline V gene lookup returns CDR1 MDHEN and CDR2 SYDVKM. This CDR3 is 11 amino acids long. Written as DNA, the CDR3 is TGTGCCAGCAGTTTTCGACAGTTTCAGTACTTC. Its translation is CASSFRQFQYF.

The sample holds a few counts of this clone. The CDR3 bases are TGTGCCAGCAGCTCTGGCGGTTCCGGGAAACATGAGCAGTTCTTC. It specifies CASSSGGSGKHEQFF. V is TRBV5-4 and J is TRBJ2-1; TRBD2 might be the D (5 bases). The CDR3 has 15 residues. CDR1 is SGHNT and CDR2 is YYREEE in the germline V gene (reference sequence). The V and J ends lost 3 bases and 8 bases respectively, with 18 bases between them.

The chain has TRBV10-3 and TRBJ2-5; 10 positions match TRBD1. Germline V CDR1 and CDR2: ENHRY, SYGVKD. CDR3 length: 13 amino acids. V dropped 6 bases and J dropped 3; count of bases not matched to a gene: 1. For the CDR3, the DNA is TGTGCCATCAGGGGGACAGGGGAAGAGACCCAGTACTTC. Translation: CAIRGTGEETQYF.

This chain links TRBV7-2 with TRBJ2-1; 7 nucleotides line up with TRBD1. J lost 9 bases, V lost 2 bases, and 10 bases had no gene match. The germline V gene has CDR1 SGHTA and CDR2 FQGNSA. This CDR3 has 15 amino acids. CDR3 in amino acids: CASSLLMVRGSEQFF. DNA of the CDR3: TGTGCCAGCAGCTTATTGATGGTCAGGGGGAGTGAGCAGTTCTTC. Full variable domain (missing parts from reference TRBV7-2 and TRBJ2-1): GAGVSQSPSNKVTEKGKDVELRCDPISGHTALYWYRQSLGQGLEFLIYFQGNSAPDKSGLPSDRFSAERTGGSVSTLTIQRTQQEDSAVYLCASSLLMVRGSEQFFGPGTRLTVL.

This chain joins TRBV5-1 and TRBJ2-7; 9 bases map to TRBD2. Losses at the gene ends were 2 bases for V and 5 bases for J; bases not matched to a gene: 17. CDR1 and CDR2 (germline): SGHRS, YFSETQ. The length of the CDR3 is 18 residues. CDR3 nucleotide sequence: TGCGCCAGCAGCTTAGGACTAGCGAAGCCGGTAGTGAGGGACGAGCAGTACTTC. Translated: CASSLGLAKPVVRDEQYF.

V and J are TRBV6-5 and TRBJ2-1; D is unclear. This CDR3 contains 16 residues. Germline V gene lookup returns CDR1 MNHEY and CDR2 SVGAGI. V shed 1 base and J shed 0 bases, with 10 bases lying between them. CDR3 loop: CASSYLPEPSYNEQFF. For the CDR3, the DNA is TGTGCCAGCAGTTACTTGCCGGAGCCCTCCTACAATGAGCAGTTCTTC.

The chain has TRBV11-1 and TRBJ2-5, with unresolved D. The V gene's germline CDR1 is SGHAT and CDR2 FQDESV (reference sequence). The CDR3 contains 12 residues. The V gene lost 3 bases and the J gene lost 3 bases, with 5 bases spanning the gap. CDR3 in amino acids: CASSFGEETQYF. CDR3 coding DNA: TGTGCCAGCAGCTTTGGAGAAGAGACCCAGTACTTC.

The V call is TRBV11-3, the J call TRBJ2-1, with D perhaps TRBD1 (5 bases). CDR1 and CDR2 (germline): SGHNT, YENEEA. The CDR3 length is 15 residues. V was clipped by 5 bases and J by 4 bases, with 15 bases between them. The CDR3 bases are TGTGCCAGCAGCCATCAGGGATTTGGGTACAATGAGCAGTTCTTC. Protein sequence: CASSHQGFGYNEQFF.